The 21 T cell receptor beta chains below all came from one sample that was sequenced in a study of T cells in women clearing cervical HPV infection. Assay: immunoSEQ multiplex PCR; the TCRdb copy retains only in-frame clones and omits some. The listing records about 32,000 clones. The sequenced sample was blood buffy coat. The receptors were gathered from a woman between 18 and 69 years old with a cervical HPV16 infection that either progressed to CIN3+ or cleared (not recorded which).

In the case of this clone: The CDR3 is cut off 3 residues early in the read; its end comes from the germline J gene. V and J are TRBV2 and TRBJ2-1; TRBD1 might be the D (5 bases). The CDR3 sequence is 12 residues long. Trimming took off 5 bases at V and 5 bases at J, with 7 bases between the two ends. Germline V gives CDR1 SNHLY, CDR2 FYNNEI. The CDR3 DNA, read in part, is TGTGCCAGCAGTTCAGGGAACAATGAG. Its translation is CASSSGNNE. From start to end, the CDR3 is CASSSGNNEQFF. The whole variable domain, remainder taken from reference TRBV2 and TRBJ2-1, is EPEVTQTPSHQVTQMGQEVILRCVPISNHLYFYWYRQILGQKVEFLVSFYNNEISEKSEIFDDQFSVERPDGSNFTLKIRSTKLEDSAMYFCASSSGNNEQFFGPGTRLTVL.

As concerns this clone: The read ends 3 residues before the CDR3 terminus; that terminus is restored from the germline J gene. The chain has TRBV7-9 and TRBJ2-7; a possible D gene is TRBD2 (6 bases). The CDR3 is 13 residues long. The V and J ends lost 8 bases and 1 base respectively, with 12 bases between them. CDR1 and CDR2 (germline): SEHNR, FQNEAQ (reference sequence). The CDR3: CASRGTVSYEQYF. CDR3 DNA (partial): TGTGCCAGCCGGGGGACCGTTTCCTACGAG. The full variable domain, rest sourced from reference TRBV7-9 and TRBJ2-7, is DTGVSQNPRHKITKRGQNVTFRCDPISEHNRLYWYRQTLGQGPEFLTYFQNEAQLEKSRLLSDRFSAERPKGSFSTLEIQRTEQGDSAMYLCASRGTVSYEQYFGPGTRLTVT.

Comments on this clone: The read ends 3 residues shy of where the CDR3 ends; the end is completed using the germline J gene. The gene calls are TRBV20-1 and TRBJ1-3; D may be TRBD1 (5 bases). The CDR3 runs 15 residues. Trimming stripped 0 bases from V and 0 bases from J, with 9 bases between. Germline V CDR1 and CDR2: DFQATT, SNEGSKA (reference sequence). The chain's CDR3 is CSARDEGSSGNTIYF. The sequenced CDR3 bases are TGCAGTGCTAGAGATGAGGGGAGCTCTGGAAACACC.

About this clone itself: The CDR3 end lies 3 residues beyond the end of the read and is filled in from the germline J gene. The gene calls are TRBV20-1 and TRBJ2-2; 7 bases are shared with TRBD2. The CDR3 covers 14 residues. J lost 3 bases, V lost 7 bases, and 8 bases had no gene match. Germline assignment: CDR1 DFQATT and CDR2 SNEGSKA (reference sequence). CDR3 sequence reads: CSVSAGWDTGELFF. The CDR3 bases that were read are TGCAGTGTTTCAGCGGGGTGGGACACCGGGGAG.

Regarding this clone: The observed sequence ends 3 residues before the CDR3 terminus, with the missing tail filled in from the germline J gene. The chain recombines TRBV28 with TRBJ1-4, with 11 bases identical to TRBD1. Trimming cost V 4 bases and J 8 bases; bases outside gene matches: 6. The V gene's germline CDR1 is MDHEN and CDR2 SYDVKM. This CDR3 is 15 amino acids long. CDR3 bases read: TGTGCCAGCAGTTCTCAGGGACAGGGGGGGGAAAAA. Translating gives CASSSQGQGGEK. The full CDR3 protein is CASSSQGQGGEKLFF.

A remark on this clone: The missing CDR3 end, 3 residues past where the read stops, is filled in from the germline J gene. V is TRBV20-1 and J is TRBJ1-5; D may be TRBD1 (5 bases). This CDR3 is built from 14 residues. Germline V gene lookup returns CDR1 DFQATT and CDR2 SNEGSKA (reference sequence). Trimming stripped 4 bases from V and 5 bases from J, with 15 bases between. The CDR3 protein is CSATGRGRDQPQHF. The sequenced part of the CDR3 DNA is TGCAGTGCTACTGGGCGGGGGAGGGATCAGCCC.

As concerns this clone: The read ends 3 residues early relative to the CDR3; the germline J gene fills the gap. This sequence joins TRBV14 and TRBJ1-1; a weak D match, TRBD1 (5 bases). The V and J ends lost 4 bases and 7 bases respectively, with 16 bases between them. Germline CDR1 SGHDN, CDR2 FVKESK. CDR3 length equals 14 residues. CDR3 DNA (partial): TGTGCCAGCAGCCCACCCGGAGGGGTTTTTGAA. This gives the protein CASSPPGGVFE. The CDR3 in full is CASSPPGGVFEAFF. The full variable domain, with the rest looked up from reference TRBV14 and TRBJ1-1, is EAGVTQFPSHSVIEKGQTVTLRCDPISGHDNLYWYRRVMGKEIKFLLHFVKESKQDESGMPNNRFLAERTGGTYSTLKVQPAELEDSGVYFCASSPPGGVFEAFFGQGTRLTVV.

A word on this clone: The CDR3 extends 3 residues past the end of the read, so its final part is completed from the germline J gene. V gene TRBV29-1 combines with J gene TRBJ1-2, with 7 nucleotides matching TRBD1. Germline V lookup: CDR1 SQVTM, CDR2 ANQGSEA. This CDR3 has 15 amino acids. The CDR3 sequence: CSVTPTSEGGRGYTF. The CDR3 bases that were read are TGCAGCGTTACCCCTACTTCGGAAGGGGGCAGAGGC. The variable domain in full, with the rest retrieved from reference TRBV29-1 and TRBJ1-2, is SAVISQKPSRDICQRGTSLTIQCQVDSQVTMMFWYRQQPGQSLTLIATANQGSEATYESGFVIDKFPISRPNLTFSTLTVSNMSPEDSSIYLCSVTPTSEGGRGYTFGSGTRLTVV.

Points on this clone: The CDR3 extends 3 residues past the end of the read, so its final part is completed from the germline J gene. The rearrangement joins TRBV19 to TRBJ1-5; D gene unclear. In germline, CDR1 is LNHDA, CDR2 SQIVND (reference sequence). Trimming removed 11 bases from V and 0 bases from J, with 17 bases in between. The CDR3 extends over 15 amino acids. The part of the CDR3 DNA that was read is TGTGCCGCCAGTAGTATGACATATAGCAATCAGCCC. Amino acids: CAASSMTYSNQP. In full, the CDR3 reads CAASSMTYSNQPQHF. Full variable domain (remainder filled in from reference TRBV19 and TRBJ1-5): DGGITQSPKYLFRKEGQNVTLSCEQNLNHDAMYWYRQDPGQGLRLIYYSQIVNDFQKGDIAEGYSVSREKKESFPLTVTSAQKNPTAFYLCAASSMTYSNQPQHFGDGTRLSIL.

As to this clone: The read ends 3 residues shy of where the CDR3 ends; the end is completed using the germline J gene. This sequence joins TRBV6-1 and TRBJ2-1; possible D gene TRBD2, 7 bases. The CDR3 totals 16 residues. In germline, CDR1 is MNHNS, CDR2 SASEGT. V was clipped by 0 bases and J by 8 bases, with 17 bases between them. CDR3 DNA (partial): TGTGCCAGCAGTGAAGCGGTGGCGGGGGCTTTCTATGAG. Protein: CASSEAVAGAFYE. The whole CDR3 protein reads CASSEAVAGAFYEQFF.

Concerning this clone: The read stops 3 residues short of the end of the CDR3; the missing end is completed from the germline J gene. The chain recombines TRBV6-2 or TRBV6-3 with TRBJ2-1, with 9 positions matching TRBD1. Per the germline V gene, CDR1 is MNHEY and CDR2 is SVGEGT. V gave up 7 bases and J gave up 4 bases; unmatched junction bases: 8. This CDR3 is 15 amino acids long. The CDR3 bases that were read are TGTGCCAGCACTCTCCGGGACAGGGCATACAATGAG. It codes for CASTLRDRAYNE. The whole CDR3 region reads CASTLRDRAYNEQFF.

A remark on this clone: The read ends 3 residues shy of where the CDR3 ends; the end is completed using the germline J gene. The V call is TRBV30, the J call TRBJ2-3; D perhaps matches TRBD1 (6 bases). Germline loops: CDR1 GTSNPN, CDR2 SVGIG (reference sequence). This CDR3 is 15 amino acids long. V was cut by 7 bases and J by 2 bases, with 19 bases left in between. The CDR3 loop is CASAKGGTYTDTQYF. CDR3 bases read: TGTGCCTCCGCAAAAGGGGGAACTTACACAGATACG. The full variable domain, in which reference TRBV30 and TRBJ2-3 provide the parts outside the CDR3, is SQTIHQWPATLVQPVGSPLSLECTVEGTSNPNLYWYRQAAGRGLQLLFYSVGIGQISSEVPQNLSASRPQDRQFILSSKKLLLSDSGFYLCASAKGGTYTDTQYFGPGTRLTVL.

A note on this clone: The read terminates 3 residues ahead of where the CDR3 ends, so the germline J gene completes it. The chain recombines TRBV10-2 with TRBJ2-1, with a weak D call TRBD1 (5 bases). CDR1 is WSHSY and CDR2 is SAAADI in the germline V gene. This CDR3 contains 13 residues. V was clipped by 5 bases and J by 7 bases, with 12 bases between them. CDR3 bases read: TGCGCCAGCAGTCACCCCGCAGGGAATGAG. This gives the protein CASSHPAGNE. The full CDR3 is CASSHPAGNEQFF.

CDR3 bases read: TGCGCCAGCGCTCCCCGACAGGGGAACACCGGGGAG. Translation gives CASAPRQGNTGE. The CDR3 in its entirety is CASAPRQGNTGELFF. The V gene is TRBV5-1, the J gene TRBJ2-2; 7 bases match TRBD1. Read sequence stops 3 residues before the CDR3 end, and the germline J gene provides the missing end. The trim removed 7 bases at V and 1 base at J, leaving 7 bases unmatched. CDR1 is SGHRS and CDR2 is YFSETQ in the germline V gene. The CDR3 is 15 amino acids.

The DNA read from the CDR3 is TGTGCCAGCAGCCCCAAACTAGCGGCTAGCACAGATACG. Translating it yields CASSPKLAASTDT. The full CDR3 reads CASSPKLAASTDTQYF. The V call is TRBV9, the J call TRBJ2-3; 8 nucleotides align to TRBD2. The missing CDR3 end, 3 residues past where the read stops, is filled in from the germline J gene. Unmatched junction bases numbered 7, after V lost 4 bases and J lost 0 bases. The CDR3 loop spans 16 amino acids. CDR1 and CDR2 (germline): SGDLS, YYNGEE.

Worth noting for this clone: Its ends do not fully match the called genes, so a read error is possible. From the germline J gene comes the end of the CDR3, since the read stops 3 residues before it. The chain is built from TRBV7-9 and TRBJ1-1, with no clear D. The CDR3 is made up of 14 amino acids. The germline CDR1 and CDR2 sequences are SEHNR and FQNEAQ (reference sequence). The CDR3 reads CSSSSGILNTEAFF. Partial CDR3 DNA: TGTTCCAGCAGCTCTGGCATTTTGAACACTGAA.

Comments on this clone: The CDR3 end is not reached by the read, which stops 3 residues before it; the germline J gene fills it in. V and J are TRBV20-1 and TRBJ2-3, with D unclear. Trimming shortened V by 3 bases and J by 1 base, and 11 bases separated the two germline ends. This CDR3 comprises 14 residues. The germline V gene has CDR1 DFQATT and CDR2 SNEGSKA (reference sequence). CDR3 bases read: TGCAGTGCTAGGTGGCTCCACGGCACAGATACG. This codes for CSARWLHGTDT. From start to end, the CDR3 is CSARWLHGTDTQYF.

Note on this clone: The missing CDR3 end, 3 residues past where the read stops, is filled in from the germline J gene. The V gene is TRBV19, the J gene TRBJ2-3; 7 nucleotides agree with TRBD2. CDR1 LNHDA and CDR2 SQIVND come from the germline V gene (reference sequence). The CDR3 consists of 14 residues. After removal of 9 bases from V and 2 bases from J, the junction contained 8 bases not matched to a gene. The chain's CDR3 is CARSGGGYTDTQYF. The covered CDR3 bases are TGTGCCAGGTCGGGCGGGGGATACACAGATACG.

This CDR3 is CASSLFSGRGELFF. CDR3 DNA, as far as it was read: TGTGCCAGCAGCTTGTTCTCAGGACGGGGGGAA. J is TRBJ1-4 and V is TRBV5-4, with D possibly matching TRBD1 (5 bases). The read terminates 3 residues before the CDR3 end, so the remaining end is supplied by the germline J gene. Germline assignment: CDR1 SGHNT and CDR2 YYREEE (reference sequence). The CDR3 spans 14 residues.

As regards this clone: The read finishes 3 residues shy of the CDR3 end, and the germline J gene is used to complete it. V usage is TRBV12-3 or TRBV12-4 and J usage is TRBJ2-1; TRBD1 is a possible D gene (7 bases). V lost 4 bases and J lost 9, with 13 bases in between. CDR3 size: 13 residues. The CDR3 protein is CASSSRGRGEQFF. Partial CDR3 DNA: TGTGCCAGCAGTTCAAGGGGGCGGGGTGAG.

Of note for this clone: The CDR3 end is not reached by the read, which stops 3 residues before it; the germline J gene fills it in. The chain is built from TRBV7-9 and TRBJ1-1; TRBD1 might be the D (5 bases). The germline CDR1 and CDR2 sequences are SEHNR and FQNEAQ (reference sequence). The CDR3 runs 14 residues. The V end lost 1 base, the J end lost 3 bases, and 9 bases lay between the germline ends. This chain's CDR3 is CASSLGGGDTEAFF. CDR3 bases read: TGTGCCAGCAGCTTAGGTGGGGGGGACACTGAA. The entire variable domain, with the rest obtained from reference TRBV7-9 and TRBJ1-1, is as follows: DTGVSQNPRHKITKRGQNVTFRCDPISEHNRLYWYRQTLGQGPEFLTYFQNEAQLEKSRLLSDRFSAERPKGSFSTLEIQRTEQGDSAMYLCASSLGGGDTEAFFGQGTRLTVV.